One sample yielded the 8 T cell receptor beta chains listed below, sequenced in a study of blood T cell repertoires in COVID-19. Profiled with immunoSEQ multiplex PCR; TCRdb holds only in-frame clones, not every one. The sample includes about 150,000 clones, roughly 85% seen only once; the top ten take roughly 19%. The sequencing input was PBMCs or T cells enriched from blood (not recorded which). The receptor source for this set is a woman in her 70s in a cohort exposed to, infected with or recovered from COVID-19 (not recorded which).

The gene calls are TRBV27 and TRBJ1-2, with 7 bases fitting TRBD1. CDR3 size: 13 residues. The J segment lost 5 bases and the V segment lost 6 bases, leaving 6 bases of the junction unmatched. Germline V gene sequence: CDR1 MNHEY, CDR2 SMNVEV (reference sequence). CDR3 nucleotides: TGTGCCAGCAGACTAGGACAGGATTATGGCTACACCTTC. Amino acid sequence: CASRLGQDYGYTF.

In nucleotides, the CDR3 is TGTGCCAGCAGCTTAACCTCCGGGACTCCCTTGAGCCCCTCCTACGAGCAGTACTTC. This encodes CASSLTSGTPLSPSYEQYF. The J gene is TRBJ2-7, the V gene TRBV11-2, with D maybe TRBD2 (6 bases). Trimming took off 2 bases at V and 0 bases at J, with 23 bases between the two ends. Looked up from germline, CDR1 is SGHAT and CDR2 is FQNNGV. This CDR3 contains 19 residues.

This clone came up once. The chain combines TRBV28 with TRBJ2-7, with TRBD2 matching over 10 bases. The ends lost 2 bases at V and 6 bases at J; junction bases unmatched: 10. Germline CDR1 is MDHEN and CDR2 is SYDVKM. This CDR3 region has 16 residues. CDR3 protein: CASSLVLAGSLPEQYF. CDR3 DNA: TGTGCCAGCAGTTTAGTACTAGCGGGAAGTCTTCCCGAGCAGTACTTC.

The chain combines TRBV6-6 with TRBJ1-3; D gene unclear. The CDR3 spans 14 residues. Germline assignment: CDR1 MNHNY and CDR2 SVGAGI (reference sequence). V lost 6 bases to trimming and J lost 4 bases, with 13 bases between them. The CDR3 bases are TGTGCCAGCAGCCCCTCCTTCCCCGGAAACACCATATATTTT. Translating it yields CASSPSFPGNTIYF.

The chain combines TRBV9 with TRBJ2-7, with unresolved D. CDR3 size: 13 residues. Germline V CDR1 and CDR2: SGDLS, YYNGEE. Trimming took off 1 base at V and 0 bases at J, with 5 bases between the two ends. Here the CDR3 DNA reads TGTGCCAGCAGCGTAAGCGACTCCTACGAGCAGTACTTC. It specifies CASSVSDSYEQYF.

The V gene is TRBV6-5, the J gene TRBJ1-1; TRBD1 matches at 8 bases. Trimming cost V 2 bases and J 1 base; bases outside gene matches: 6. CDR1 is MNHEY and CDR2 is SVGAGI in the germline V gene. The CDR3 is 16 residues long. The CDR3 sequence: CASSYQPGTGNTEAFF. The DNA for the CDR3 is TGTGCCAGCAGTTACCAACCCGGGACAGGGAACACTGAAGCTTTCTTT.

The rearrangement joins TRBV11-3 to TRBJ2-7; possible D gene TRBD1, 5 bases. The ends were cut back, 3 bases at V and 1 base at J, with 10 bases in the middle. CDR1 SGHNT and CDR2 YENEEA come from the germline V gene. The CDR3 loop spans 14 amino acids. The CDR3 here is CASSFGHQSYEQYF. The CDR3 DNA reads TGTGCCAGCAGCTTCGGACATCAGTCCTACGAGCAGTACTTC.

V gene TRBV10-3 combines with J gene TRBJ1-3; the match to TRBD1 covers 7 bases. The CDR3 covers 14 residues. Germline trimming cut 6 bases from V and 4 bases from J; bases unmatched to any gene: 6. Germline loops: CDR1 ENHRY, CDR2 SYGVKD. The CDR3 is CAIRQGISGNTIYF. The CDR3 coding sequence is TGTGCCATCAGACAGGGGATTTCCGGAAACACCATATATTTT.